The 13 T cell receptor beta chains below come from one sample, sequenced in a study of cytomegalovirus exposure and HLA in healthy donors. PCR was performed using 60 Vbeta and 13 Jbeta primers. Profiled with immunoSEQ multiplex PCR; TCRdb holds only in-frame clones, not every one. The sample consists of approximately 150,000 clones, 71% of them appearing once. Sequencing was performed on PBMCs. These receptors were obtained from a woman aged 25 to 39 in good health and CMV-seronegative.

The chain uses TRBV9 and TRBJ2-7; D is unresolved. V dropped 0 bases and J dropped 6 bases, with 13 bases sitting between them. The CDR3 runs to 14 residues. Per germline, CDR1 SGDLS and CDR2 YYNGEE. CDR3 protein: CASSVVHSSAEQYF. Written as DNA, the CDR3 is TGTGCCAGCAGCGTAGTACACAGTTCCGCCGAGCAGTACTTC.

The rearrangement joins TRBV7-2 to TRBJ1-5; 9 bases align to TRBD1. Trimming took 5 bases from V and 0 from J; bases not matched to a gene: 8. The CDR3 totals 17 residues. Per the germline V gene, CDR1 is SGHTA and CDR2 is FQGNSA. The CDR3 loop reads CASSITGGPYSNQPQHF. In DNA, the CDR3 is TGTGCCAGCAGCATTACAGGGGGCCCTTATAGCAATCAGCCCCAGCATTTT.

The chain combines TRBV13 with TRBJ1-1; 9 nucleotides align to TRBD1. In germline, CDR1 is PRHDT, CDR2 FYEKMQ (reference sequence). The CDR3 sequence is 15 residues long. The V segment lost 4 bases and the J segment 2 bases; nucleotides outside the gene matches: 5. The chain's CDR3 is CASSSTGGVNTEAFF. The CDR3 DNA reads TGTGCCAGCAGCTCGACAGGGGGTGTTAACACTGAAGCTTTCTTT.

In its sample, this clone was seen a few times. CDR3 protein: CASSQDQGWETQYF. The DNA of the CDR3 is TGCGCCAGCAGCCAAGATCAGGGGTGGGAGACCCAGTACTTC. The rearrangement joins TRBV4-1 to TRBJ2-5; D may be TRBD1 (6 bases). V shed 0 bases and J shed 5 bases, with 10 bases lying between them. Germline CDR1 is MGHRA and CDR2 is YSYEKL. The CDR3 is 14 amino acids.

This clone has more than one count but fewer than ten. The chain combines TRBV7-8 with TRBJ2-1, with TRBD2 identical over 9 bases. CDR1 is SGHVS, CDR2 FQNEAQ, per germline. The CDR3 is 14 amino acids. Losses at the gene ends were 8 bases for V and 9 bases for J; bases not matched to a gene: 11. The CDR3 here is CASEWGGRAPEQFF. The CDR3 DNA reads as TGTGCCAGCGAATGGGGCGGGAGGGCCCCTGAGCAGTTCTTC.

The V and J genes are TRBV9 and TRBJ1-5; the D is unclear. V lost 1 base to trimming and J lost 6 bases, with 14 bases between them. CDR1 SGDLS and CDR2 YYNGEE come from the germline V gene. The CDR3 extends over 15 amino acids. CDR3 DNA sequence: TGTGCCAGCAGCGTAAACGGGAGGCTTGGTCAGCCCCAGCATTTT. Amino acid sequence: CASSVNGRLGQPQHF.

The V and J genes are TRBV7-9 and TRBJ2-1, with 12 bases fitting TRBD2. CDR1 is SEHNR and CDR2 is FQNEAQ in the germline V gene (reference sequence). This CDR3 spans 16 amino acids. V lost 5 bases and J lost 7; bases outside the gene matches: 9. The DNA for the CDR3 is TGTGCCAGCAGCCCGAGGCTAGCGGGGGGGCAAAATGAGCAGTTCTTC. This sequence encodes CASSPRLAGGQNEQFF.

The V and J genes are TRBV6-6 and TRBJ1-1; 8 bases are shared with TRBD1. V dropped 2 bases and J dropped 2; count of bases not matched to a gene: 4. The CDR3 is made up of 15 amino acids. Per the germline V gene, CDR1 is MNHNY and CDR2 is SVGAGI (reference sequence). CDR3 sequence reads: CASSYATGGNTEAFF. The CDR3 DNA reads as TGTGCCAGCAGTTACGCAACAGGGGGAAACACTGAAGCTTTCTTT.

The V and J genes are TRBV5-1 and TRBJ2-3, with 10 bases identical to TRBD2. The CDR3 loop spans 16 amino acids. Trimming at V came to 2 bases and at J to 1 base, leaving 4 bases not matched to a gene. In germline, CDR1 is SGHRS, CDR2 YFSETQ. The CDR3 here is CASSFNLAGGTDTQYF. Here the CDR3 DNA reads TGCGCCAGCAGCTTTAACCTAGCGGGGGGCACAGATACGCAGTATTTT.

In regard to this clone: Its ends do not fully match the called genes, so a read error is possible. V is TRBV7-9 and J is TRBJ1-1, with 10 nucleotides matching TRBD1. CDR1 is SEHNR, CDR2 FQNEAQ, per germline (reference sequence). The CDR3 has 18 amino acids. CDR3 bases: TGTTCCAGCAGCTTAACAGCGACAGGGGGCGCGAGGAACACTGAAGCTTTCTTT. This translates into CSSSLTATGGARNTEAFF.

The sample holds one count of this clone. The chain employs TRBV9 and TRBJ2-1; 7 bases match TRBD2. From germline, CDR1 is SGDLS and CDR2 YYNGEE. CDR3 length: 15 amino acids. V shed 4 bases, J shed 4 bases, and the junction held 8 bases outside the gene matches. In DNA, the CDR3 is TGTGCCAGCAGCCCCAGACTAGCTGGGTACAATGAGCAGTTCTTC. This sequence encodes CASSPRLAGYNEQFF.

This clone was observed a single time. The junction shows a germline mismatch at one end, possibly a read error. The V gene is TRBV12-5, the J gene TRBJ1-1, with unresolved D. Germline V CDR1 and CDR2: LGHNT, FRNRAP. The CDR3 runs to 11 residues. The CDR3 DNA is TGTGCTAGTGCTTTGGTGAGGGAAGCTTTCTTT. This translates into CASALVREAFF.

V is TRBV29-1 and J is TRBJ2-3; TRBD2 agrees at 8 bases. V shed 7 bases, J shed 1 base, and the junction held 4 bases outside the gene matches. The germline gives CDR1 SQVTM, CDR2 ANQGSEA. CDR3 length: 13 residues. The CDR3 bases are TGCAGCGCCGTCGGGGGGGGCACAGATACGCAGTATTTT. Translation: CSAVGGGTDTQYF.